Listed here are 6 T cell receptor beta chains from one sample, sequenced in a study of blood T cell repertoires in COVID-19. Produced via immunoSEQ multiplex PCR; TCRdb's table is partial and in-frame only. The sample holds about 190,000 clones, 70% to 80% seen once. Input material: peripheral blood. These receptors were taken from a woman aged 45-60 years with acute or convalescent COVID-19.

This chain joins TRBV27 and TRBJ1-1; 7 bases align to TRBD1. The junction had 8 bases not matched to a gene; V was cut back by 5 bases and J by 2 bases. The germline V gene encodes CDR1 MNHEY and CDR2 SMNVEV (reference sequence). The CDR3 consists of 15 residues. CDR3 region: CASSTPTGPNTEAFF. The CDR3 coding sequence is TGTGCCAGCAGTACCCCGACAGGGCCTAACACTGAAGCTTTCTTT.

This clone occurred a few times. The rearrangement links TRBV18 to TRBJ1-6; 8 nucleotides line up with TRBD1. The junction had 9 bases not matched to a gene; V was cut back by 5 bases and J by 3 bases. Germline V gives CDR1 KGHSH, CDR2 LQKENI. This CDR3 is 17 amino acids long. The CDR3 loop reads CASSSQGAQFYNSPLHF. CDR3 DNA: TGTGCCAGCTCATCCCAGGGGGCCCAGTTCTATAATTCACCCCTCCACTTT.

In this sample, this clone turned up once. The J gene is TRBJ1-3, the V gene TRBV7-8; 9 nucleotides line up with TRBD1. The CDR3 runs to 14 residues. Germline loops: CDR1 SGHVS, CDR2 FQNEAQ. With V trimmed by 6 bases and J by 3 bases, 3 bases remained unmatched. The CDR3 sequence: CASRMTGGGNTIYF. The CDR3 DNA reads TGTGCCAGCAGGATGACAGGGGGTGGAAACACCATATATTTT.

In its sample, this clone was seen a few times. CDR3 protein: CASRSTPGQGQWQYF. DNA for the CDR3: TGTGCCAGCAGGTCTACGCCGGGACAGGGTCAGTGGCAGTACTTC. The chain recombines TRBV28 with TRBJ2-7, with 9 bases matching TRBD1. This CDR3 region has 15 residues. The germline gives CDR1 MDHEN, CDR2 SYDVKM. The V segment lost 6 bases and the J segment 9 bases; nucleotides outside the gene matches: 15.

The chain joins TRBV6-6 to TRBJ2-3, with a possible D match to TRBD1 (5 bases). The CDR3 extends over 15 amino acids. CDR1 is MNHNY, CDR2 SVGAGI, per germline (reference sequence). V gave up 0 bases and J gave up 6 bases, with 13 bases separating them. CDR3 region: CASSYSLGPRDTQYF. Written as DNA, the CDR3 is TGTGCCAGCAGTTACTCTCTGGGGCCCAGGGATACGCAGTATTTT.

This clone was observed many times. The rearrangement uses TRBV5-4 and TRBJ1-5, with D perhaps TRBD1 (5 bases). This CDR3 spans 13 amino acids. Germline CDR1 is SGHNT and CDR2 is YYREEE (reference sequence). Between the trimmed V and J ends, which lost 4 bases and 5 bases, there was a span of 10 bases. The CDR3 bases are TGTGCCAGCAGCCTAGACAGCGATCAGCCCCAGCATTTT. Amino acid sequence: CASSLDSDQPQHF.